The 5 T cell receptor beta chains reported below all come from one sample, sequenced in a study of cytomegalovirus exposure and HLA in healthy donors. Researchers ran the PCR with 60 Vbeta and 13 Jbeta primers. Sequencing was performed with immunoSEQ multiplex PCR; in TCRdb, only in-frame clones are kept and a portion is missing. The top ten clones hold more than 2.5% of a sample with 100,000 to 150,000 clones, roughly 80% of them seen once. Sequenced sample: PBMCs. The receptors originated from a woman between 45 and 60 years old in good health and CMV-seronegative.

This clone came up a few times. This chain joins TRBV4-3 and TRBJ1-2; D is unresolved. V was trimmed by 1 base and J by 3 bases, leaving 9 bases between them. This CDR3 has 14 amino acids. Germline loops: CDR1 LGHNA, CDR2 YSLEER. CDR3 DNA: TGCGCCAGCAGCCAAGGGCCCGGGGACTATGGCTACACCTTC. It yields the protein CASSQGPGDYGYTF.

The chain recombines TRBV28 with TRBJ1-2; TRBD1 matches at 7 bases. The CDR3 runs to 13 residues. V lost 10 bases, J lost 4 bases, and 9 bases stayed unmatched. CDR1 is MDHEN and CDR2 is SYDVKM in the germline V gene. CDR3 protein: CATKAGTVYGYTF. The CDR3 DNA reads as TGTGCCACCAAAGCCGGGACAGTCTATGGCTACACCTTC.

V is TRBV10-3 and J is TRBJ2-7, with D maybe TRBD2 (6 bases). The CDR3 has 14 residues. Trimming shortened V by 3 bases and J by 2 bases, and 11 bases separated the two germline ends. Germline V gene lookup returns CDR1 ENHRY and CDR2 SYGVKD. The chain's CDR3 is CAISEGRQAYEQYF. In DNA, the CDR3 is TGTGCCATCAGTGAAGGGAGGCAGGCCTACGAGCAGTACTTC.

This chain links TRBV5-1 with TRBJ1-3, with 9 positions matching TRBD1. The ends lost 4 bases at V and 8 bases at J; junction bases unmatched: 7. CDR1 and CDR2 from the germline V gene are SGHRS and YFSETQ. This CDR3 has 14 amino acids. The DNA of the CDR3 is TGCGCCAGCAGCCTCGGACAGGGGAAGGACACCATATATTTT. This gives the protein CASSLGQGKDTIYF.

This clone was counted only a few times. The genes are TRBV30 and TRBJ1-1, with D tentatively TRBD1 (6 bases). V shed 5 bases and J shed 4 bases, with 26 bases lying between them. The germline gives CDR1 GTSNPN, CDR2 SVGIG (reference sequence). This CDR3 comprises 17 residues. CDR3 sequence: CAWGAGGGGWVVTEAFF. CDR3 DNA: TGTGCCTGGGGGGCGGGCGGGGGCGGCTGGGTTGTCACTGAAGCTTTCTTT.